Detailed here is one T cell receptor beta chain. No antigen is known for it. V dropped 3 bases and J dropped 6 bases, with 20 bases sitting between them. CDR1 SGHAT and CDR2 FQNNGV come from the germline V gene. The CDR3 has 16 amino acids. This sample was taken from a study of blood T cells in healthy people across ages. Study-level points and caveats: Lack of knowledge of donor CMV status possibly confounded expanded clonotype changes.

Alongside a J-beta primer mix, a sample-barcoded 5' primer served in a second PCR lasting roughly 6 to 11 cycles. Sequencing recovered at least 3 million CDR3-containing paired-end reads from each sample. TCRdb redid the calling of the 5' RACE reads with MiXCR, one entry per CDR3 protein. The sample has 650,000 to 1,000,000 distinct CDR3 sequences, about 46% seen once. Each individual donor underwent a draw of approximately 10 milliliters of peripheral blood. The sequence was collected from an elderly man in good health. V gene TRBV11-2 combines with J gene TRBJ1-2; D may be TRBD1 (6 bases). Sequences were obtained from blood. The CDR3 loop reads CASSLGGRTASDGYTF. The CDR3, as DNA: TGTGCCAGCAGCTTGGGTGGCAGGACAGCCTCCGATGGCTACACCTTC.